This T cell receptor beta chain was captured in a study of early T cells in non-severe SARS-CoV-2 infection. This clonotype came up many times. Germline V gene data show CDR1 as SEHNR and CDR2 as FQNEAQ (reference sequence). Trimming took off 5 bases at V and 4 bases at J, with 14 bases between the two ends. This CDR3 has 14 amino acids. Unique molecular identifiers were attached to individual cDNA molecules. TCRdb re-derived calls from the 5' RACE reads in MiXCR, one entry per CDR3 protein. The table lists 80,000 to 95,000 distinct CDR3 sequences, roughly 14% of them singletons. The sequenced sample consisted of whole blood. The clonotype was recovered from an adult who was a healthcare worker with PCR-confirmed SARS-CoV-2 infection or an uninfected control (not recorded which). The genes are TRBV7-9 and TRBJ1-2; no clear D. The CDR3 bases are TGTGCCAGCAGCCAACTTTCTGGAGTCTATGGCTACACCTTC. Amino acids: CASSQLSGVYGYTF.